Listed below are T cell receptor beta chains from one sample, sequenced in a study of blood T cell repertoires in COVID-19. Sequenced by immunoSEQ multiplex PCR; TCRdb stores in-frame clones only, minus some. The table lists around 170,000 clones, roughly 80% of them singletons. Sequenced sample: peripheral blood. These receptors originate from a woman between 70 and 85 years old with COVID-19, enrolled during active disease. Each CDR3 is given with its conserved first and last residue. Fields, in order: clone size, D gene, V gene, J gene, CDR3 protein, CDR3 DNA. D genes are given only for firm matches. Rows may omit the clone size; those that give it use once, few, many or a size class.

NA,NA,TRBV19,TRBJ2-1,CASTPHLGGTADEQFF,TGTGCCAGTACCCCGCATCTCGGGGGAACGGCCGATGAGCAGTTCTTC
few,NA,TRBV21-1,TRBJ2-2,CASSRLPVPTGELFF,TGTGCCAGCAGCAGGCTCCCCGTCCCCACCGGGGAGCTGTTTTTT
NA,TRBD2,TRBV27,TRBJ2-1,CASSLKLAGGSYNEQFF,TGTGCCAGCAGTTTAAAACTAGCGGGGGGCTCCTACAATGAGCAGTTCTTC
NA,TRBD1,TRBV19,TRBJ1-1,CASTLGTGEQAFF,TGTGCCAGTACCCTAGGGACAGGGGAGCAAGCTTTCTTT
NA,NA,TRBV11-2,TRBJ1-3,CASSQRTLEDTIYF,TGTGCCAGCAGCCAGCGGACTCTCGAAGACACCATATATTTT
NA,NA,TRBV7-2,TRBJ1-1,CASSPFGGGKAEAFF,TGTGCCAGCAGCCCCTTCGGGGGTGGGAAGGCTGAAGCTTTCTTT
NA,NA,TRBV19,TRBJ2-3,CASKSQPSTDTQYF,TGTGCCAGTAAAAGCCAACCTAGCACAGATACGCAGTATTTT
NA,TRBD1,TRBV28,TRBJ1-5,CASSLDRGQRPQHF,TGTGCCAGCAGTCTAGACAGGGGGCAACGGCCCCAGCATTTT
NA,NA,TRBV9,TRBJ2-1,CASSVGTGPRNEQFF,TGTGCCAGCAGCGTAGGAACAGGGCCAAGGAATGAGCAGTTCTTC
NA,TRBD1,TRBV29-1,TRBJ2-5,CSVVVGRTGSGETQYF,TGCAGCGTTGTGGTGGGCCGGACAGGGTCAGGAGAGACCCAGTACTTC
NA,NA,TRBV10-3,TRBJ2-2,CAISRDTYTGELFF,TGTGCCATCAGCCGGGACACCTACACCGGGGAGCTGTTTTTT
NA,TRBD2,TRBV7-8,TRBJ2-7,CASKGGSGRAYEQYF,TGTGCCAGCAAGGGGGGCAGCGGGAGGGCCTACGAGCAGTACTTC
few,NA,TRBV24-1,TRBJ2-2,CATSDLGPPTGELFF,TGTGCCACCAGTGATTTGGGGCCCCCCACCGGGGAGCTGTTTTTT
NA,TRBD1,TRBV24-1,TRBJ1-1,CATSDWGTGNTEAFF,TGTGCCACCAGTGATTGGGGGACAGGGAACACTGAAGCTTTCTTT
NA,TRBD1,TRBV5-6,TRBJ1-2,CASSFWDRAIGGYTF,TGTGCCAGCAGCTTTTGGGACAGGGCTATCGGTGGCTACACCTTC
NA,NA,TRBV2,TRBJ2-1,CASSPSFEQFF,TGTGCCAGCAGTCCTTCTTTTGAGCAGTTCTTC
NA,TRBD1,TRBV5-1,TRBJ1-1,CASSEPGQVRTEAFF,TGCGCCAGCAGCGAACCGGGACAGGTCCGGACTGAAGCTTTCTTT
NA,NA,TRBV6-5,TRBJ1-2,CASSYSYQGSNYGYTF,TGTGCCAGCAGTTACTCGTACCAGGGAAGTAACTATGGCTACACCTTC
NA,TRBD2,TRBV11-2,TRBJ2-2,CASSLRLTSGRNTGELFF,TGTGCCAGCAGCTTACGTTTGACTAGCGGGAGAAACACCGGGGAGCTGTTTTTT
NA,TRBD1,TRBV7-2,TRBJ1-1,CASSSSPGQGFSAFF,TGTGCCAGCAGCTCCTCCCCGGGACAGGGATTCTCAGCTTTCTTT
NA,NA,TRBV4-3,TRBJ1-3,CASSCLKGTRNDGNTIYF,TGCGCCAGCAGCTGCCTTAAGGGGACACGCAACGATGGAAACACCATATATTTT
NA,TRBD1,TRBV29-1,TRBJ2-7,CSVEGQGAEVQYF,TGCAGCGTTGAAGGGCAGGGGGCAGAGGTGCAGTACTTC
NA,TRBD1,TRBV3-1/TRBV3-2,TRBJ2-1,CASRSGQDLYNEQFF,TGTGCCAGCAGATCGGGACAGGACCTTTACAATGAGCAGTTCTTC
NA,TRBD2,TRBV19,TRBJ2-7,CASSIVSGRIDEQYF,TGTGCCAGTAGTATAGTCAGCGGGAGAATCGACGAGCAGTACTTC
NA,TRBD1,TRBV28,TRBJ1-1,CALGTDVTEAFF,TGTGCCCTCGGGACAGACGTAACTGAAGCTTTCTTT
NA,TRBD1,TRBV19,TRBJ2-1,CASSNRQGAGEQFF,TGTGCCAGTAGTAACCGACAGGGGGCAGGTGAGCAGTTCTTC
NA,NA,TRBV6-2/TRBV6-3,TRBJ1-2,CASSSRVNYGYTF,TGTGCCAGCAGTTCCAGGGTAAACTATGGCTACACCTTC
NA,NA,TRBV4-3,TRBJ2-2,CASSQGFTRTGELFF,TGCGCCAGCAGCCAAGGCTTTACTCGTACCGGGGAGCTGTTTTTT
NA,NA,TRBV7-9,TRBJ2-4,CASSELAKNIQYF,TGTGCCAGCAGCGAACTGGCCAAAAACATTCAGTACTTC
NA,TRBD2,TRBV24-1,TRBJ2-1,CATSDPPRGAGGGNEQFF,TGTGCCACCAGTGACCCACCCCGGGGAGCGGGAGGTGGCAATGAGCAGTTCTTC
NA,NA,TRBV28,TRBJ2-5,CASSLTQGGYQETQYF,TGTGCCAGCAGTTTAACACAGGGCGGGTACCAAGAGACCCAGTACTTC
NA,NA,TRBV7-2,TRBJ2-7,CASSLYYEQYF,TGTGCCAGCAGCCTTTACTACGAGCAGTACTTC
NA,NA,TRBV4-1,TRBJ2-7,CASSPSIPRGYEQYF,TGCGCCAGCAGCCCGTCCATCCCGCGGGGTTACGAGCAGTACTTC
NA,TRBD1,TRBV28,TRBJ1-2,CASLVGTGLYGYTF,TGTGCCAGCTTAGTAGGGACAGGGCTCTATGGCTACACCTTC
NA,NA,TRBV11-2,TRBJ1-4,CASSLVGGNEKLFF,TGTGCCAGCAGCTTAGTCGGGGGAAATGAAAAACTGTTTTTT
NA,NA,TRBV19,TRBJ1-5,CASSIIVRGSQPQHF,TGTGCCAGTAGTATCATTGTCAGGGGCAGTCAGCCCCAGCATTTT
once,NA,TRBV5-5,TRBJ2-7,CASSLQPGAIEQYF,TGTGCCAGCAGCTTGCAACCAGGGGCCATCGAGCAGTACTTC
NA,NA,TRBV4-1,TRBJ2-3,CASSQLVASTDTQYF,TGCGCCAGCAGCCAACTGGTAGCGAGCACAGATACGCAGTATTTT
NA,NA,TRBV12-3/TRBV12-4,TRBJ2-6,CASSGANVLTF,TGTGCCAGTTCGGGGGCCAACGTCCTGACTTTC
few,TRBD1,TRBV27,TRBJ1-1,CASTGTGLWNTEAFF,TGTGCCAGCACCGGGACAGGGTTATGGAACACTGAAGCTTTCTTT
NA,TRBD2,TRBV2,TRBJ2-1,CASEVSGYNEQFF,TGTGCCAGCGAAGTTAGCGGGTACAATGAGCAGTTCTTC
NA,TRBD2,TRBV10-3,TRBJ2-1,CAISPSGGSYNEQFF,TGTGCCATCAGCCCCAGCGGGGGGTCCTACAATGAGCAGTTCTTC
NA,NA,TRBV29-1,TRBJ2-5,CSVGPGEETQYF,TGCAGCGTTGGACCGGGTGAAGAGACCCAGTACTTC
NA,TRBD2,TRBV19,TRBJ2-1,CASSMGRTSGSIDEQFF,TGTGCCAGTAGTATGGGCCGGACTAGCGGGAGTATCGATGAGCAGTTCTTC
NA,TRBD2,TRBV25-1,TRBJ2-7,CASSEGLTGLAGAYEQYF,TGTGCCAGCAGTGAAGGTCTTACGGGACTAGCGGGTGCCTACGAGCAGTACTTC
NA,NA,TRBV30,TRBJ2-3,CAWSLAESYGTDTQYF,TGTGCCTGGAGTTTAGCGGAATCCTACGGCACAGATACGCAGTATTTT
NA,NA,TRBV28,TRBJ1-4,CASSSRIRGEKLFF,TGTGCCAGCAGTTCTAGGATTCGGGGTGAAAAACTGTTTTTT
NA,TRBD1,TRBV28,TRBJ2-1,CASSSHRGPYFEQFF,TGTGCCAGCAGTTCACACAGGGGCCCATATTTTGAGCAGTTCTTC
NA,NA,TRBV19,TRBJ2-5,CASSNRYRETQYF,TGTGCCAGTAGTAACCGGTACCGAGAGACCCAGTACTTC